This is a list of T cell receptor beta chains from one sample in a study of T and B cells in COVID-19 patients. TCRdb redid the calling of the multiplex PCR reads with MiXCR, one entry per CDR3 protein. The sample has 4,500 or so distinct CDR3 sequences, 25% to 35% seen once. What was sequenced was blood. The receptors come from a human donor with active COVID-19. Both conserved end residues are part of each CDR3. A D gene is named only where the DNA matches it firmly. The size of a clone is reported for some rows only, either as once, few or many, or as a class for expanded clones.

V gene	clone size	J gene	D gene	CDR3 DNA	CDR3 protein
TRBV19	NA	TRBJ2-1	TRBD1	TGTGCCAGTAGTAAGGGACAGGGACGGGAGCAGTTCTTC	CASSKGQGREQFF
TRBV29-1	once	TRBJ2-5	TRBD1	TGCAGCGTTTCGATGCGGACAGGGGGGGAGACCCAGTACTTC	CSVSMRTGGETQYF
TRBV30	medium-sized	TRBJ1-2	TRBD1	TGTGCCTGGACCAGAAACAAAAGACAGGGTCGCTACACCTTC	CAWTRNKRQGRYTF
TRBV6-5	medium-sized	TRBJ1-4	NA	TGTGCCAGCAGGTCGAGGGGAGGTGAAAAACTGTTTTTT	CASRSRGGEKLFF
TRBV19	medium-sized	TRBJ2-5	NA	TGTGCCAGTAGTATAGATTTCAGGGTCGGGACCCAGTACTTC	CASSIDFRVGTQYF
TRBV4-3	NA	TRBJ2-3	TRBD2	TGCGCCAGCAGCCAAGAGCCTAGGACTAGCGGGAGTAGCACAGATACGCAGTATTTT	CASSQEPRTSGSSTDTQYF
TRBV7-2	NA	TRBJ1-5	NA	TGTGCCAGCAGCTTAGCTGTGCAGGGGAACGGTCAGCCCCAGCATTTT	CASSLAVQGNGQPQHF
TRBV7-9	NA	TRBJ1-4	TRBD1	TGTGCCAGCAGCTTCAGGAGGTGGGGGACAGGGGGCGCGGTAGGCGAAAAACTGTTTTTT	CASSFRRWGTGGAVGEKLFF
TRBV12-3/TRBV12-4	few	TRBJ2-1	TRBD1	TGTGCCAGCGGCCGAACAGGGGATAATGAGCAGTTCTTC	CASGRTGDNEQFF
TRBV6-2/TRBV6-3	medium-sized	TRBJ2-7	NA	TGTGCCAGCTTGGGTAGCTTGGAGCAGTACTTC	CASLGSLEQYF
TRBV20-1	few	TRBJ2-1	TRBD2	TGCAGTGCTAGAGACGGCGGGAGAAATGAGCAGTTCTTC	CSARDGGRNEQFF
TRBV12-3/TRBV12-4	medium-sized	TRBJ2-2	NA	TGTGCCAGCAGCGGCAGGGCAACCGGGGAGCTGTTTTTT	CASSGRATGELFF
TRBV6-6	NA	TRBJ1-3	NA	TGTGCCAGCAGTTTTACACCACTCTCTGGAAACACCATATATTTT	CASSFTPLSGNTIYF
TRBV27	NA	TRBJ1-1	NA	TGTGCCAGCAGTTCCCTCGGGGGGGGCACTGAAGCTTTCTTT	CASSSLGGGTEAFF
TRBV6-6	medium-sized	TRBJ2-1	TRBD1	TGTGCCAGCAGTTACCCGGACAGGGGACACAATGAGCAGTTCTTC	CASSYPDRGHNEQFF
TRBV5-1	NA	TRBJ2-1	TRBD1	TGCGCCAGCAGCGAGGACAGGGGGCTATCCTACAATGAGCAGTTCTTC	CASSEDRGLSYNEQFF
TRBV19	large	TRBJ2-1	NA	TGTGCCAGTAGTATACTGCAGGGCCACAATGAGCAGTTCTTC	CASSILQGHNEQFF
TRBV12-3/TRBV12-4	NA	TRBJ1-2	TRBD1	TGTGCCAGCAGTCCCCGACAGGGCGAGGGCTACACCTTC	CASSPRQGEGYTF
TRBV6-1	NA	TRBJ1-5	NA	TGTGCCAGCAGTGAACAGCATAGCAATCAGCCCCAGCATTTT	CASSEQHSNQPQHF
TRBV4-1	NA	TRBJ2-3	NA	TGCGCCAGCAGCCAAGAAAACTTCGCGGGGAGTACGCAGTATTTT	CASSQENFAGSTQYF
TRBV6-2/TRBV6-3	NA	TRBJ2-2	NA	TGTGCCAGCAGTTACTCTGGGGGGGCCCGAGTCACCGGGGAGCTGTTTTTT	CASSYSGGARVTGELFF
TRBV5-1	few	TRBJ1-6	NA	TGCGCCAGCAGCTTGGAAGGGGTTACTTCATATAATTCACCCCTCCACTTT	CASSLEGVTSYNSPLHF
TRBV6-2/TRBV6-3	many	TRBJ2-1	NA	TGTGCCAGCAGTTACCGTATAGGACCAGGGTCGCCATACAATGAGCAGTTCTTC	CASSYRIGPGSPYNEQFF
TRBV18	medium-sized	TRBJ2-5	NA	TGTGCCAGCTCACCGGGTCTTCAAGAGACCCAGTACTTC	CASSPGLQETQYF
TRBV20-1	once	TRBJ1-6	TRBD1	TGCAGTGCCCCCAGGGGAGGGGGCGCAGTCAATTCACCCCTCCACTTT	CSAPRGGGAVNSPLHF
TRBV20-1	NA	TRBJ2-1	NA	TGCAGTGCAAGGAGGGCGTACAATGAGCAGTTCTTC	CSARRAYNEQFF
TRBV7-9	NA	TRBJ2-5	TRBD2	TGTGCCAGCAGCCGGGAGGCATTCCAAGAGACCCAGTACTTC	CASSREAFQETQYF
TRBV20-1	NA	TRBJ1-5	NA	TGCAGTGCCCGGACAGAAATCAATCAGCCCCAGCATTTT	CSARTEINQPQHF